This T cell receptor beta chain was obtained from a study of blood T cells in healthy people across ages. Whole-study findings and limits: Among long-lived donors, naive CD4+ cells were more numerous and diversity higher than in aged donors.

Comments on this clonotype: Antigen specificity is unknown.

With a J-beta primer mix and a sample-barcoded 5' primer, a second PCR ran about 6 to 11 cycles. TCRdb itself ran the 5' RACE reads through MiXCR, one entry per CDR3 protein. This sample carries 650,000 to 900,000 distinct CDR3 sequences, around 68% of them seen once, and the ten largest clones take 28%. The V and J ends lost 6 bases and 8 bases respectively, with 16 bases between them. The CDR3 is 14 amino acids. Material for sequencing was blood. The gene calls are TRBV12-3 or TRBV12-4 and TRBJ1-4, with a tentative D call TRBD1 (5 bases). This receptor was identified in a man aged 25-45 years in good health. CDR3 bases: TGTGCCAGCAGCCGGACGGGACCGGGGGAAAAACTGTTTTTT. Its translation is CASSRTGPGEKLFF.